This paragraph reports one T cell receptor (beta chain). The antigen remains unidentified. This sample was taken from a study of a mutant IDH1 vaccine in newly diagnosed glioma. Turning to the study itself: Before enrollment, the patients had been treated with radiotherapy alone, temozolomide alone, or both together. Most of them had received both. Broader study findings: No link was apparently found between pseudoprogression and changes in top peripheral T cell clonotypes.

Time point: week 35, safety follow-up. Topical imiquimod was applied with each vaccine dose, which held 300 ug of mutant IDH1 20-mer peptide. Method: immunoSEQ multiplex PCR; TCRdb's copy keeps in-frame clones and lacks some. Among over 55,000 clones listed, roughly 76% were seen once. This receptor was obtained from a man aged 40-49 years with glioma. Source: PBMCs, taken from a glioma patient whose treatment included an IDH1 peptide vaccine.

The CDR3 bases are TGTGCCAGTAGTAATCCCGGGACGGGATCCTACGAGCAGTACTTC. Encoded protein: CASSNPGTGSYEQYF. The rearrangement uses TRBV19 and TRBJ2-7; D is tentatively TRBD1 or TRBD2 (5 bases each). The germline V gene has CDR1 LNHDA and CDR2 SQIVND (reference sequence). The CDR3 length is 15 residues. V lost 4 bases, J lost 1 base, and 14 bases lay in between.